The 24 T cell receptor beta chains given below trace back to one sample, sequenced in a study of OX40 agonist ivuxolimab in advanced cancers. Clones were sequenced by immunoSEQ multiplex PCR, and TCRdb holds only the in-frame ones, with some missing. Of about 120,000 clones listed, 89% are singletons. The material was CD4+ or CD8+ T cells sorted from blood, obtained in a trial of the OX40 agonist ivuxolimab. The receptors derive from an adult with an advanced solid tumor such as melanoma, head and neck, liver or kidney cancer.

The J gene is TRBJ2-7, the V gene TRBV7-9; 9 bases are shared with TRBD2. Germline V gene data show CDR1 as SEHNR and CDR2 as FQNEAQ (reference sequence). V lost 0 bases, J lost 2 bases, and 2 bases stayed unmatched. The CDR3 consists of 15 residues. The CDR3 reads CASSLAGTSPYEQYF. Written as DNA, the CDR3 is TGTGCCAGCAGCTTAGCCGGGACTAGCCCCTACGAGCAGTACTTC.

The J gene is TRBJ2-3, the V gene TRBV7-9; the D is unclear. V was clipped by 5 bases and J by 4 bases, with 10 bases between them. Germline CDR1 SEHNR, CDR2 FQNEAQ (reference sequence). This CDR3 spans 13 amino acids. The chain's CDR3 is CASSPLWADTQYF. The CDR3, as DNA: TGTGCCAGCAGCCCTCTGTGGGCAGATACGCAGTATTTT.

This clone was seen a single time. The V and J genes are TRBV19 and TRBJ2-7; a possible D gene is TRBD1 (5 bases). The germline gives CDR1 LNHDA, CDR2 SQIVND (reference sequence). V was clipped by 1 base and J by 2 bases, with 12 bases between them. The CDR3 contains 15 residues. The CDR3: CASSIGGQPAYEQYF. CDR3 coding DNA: TGTGCCAGTAGTATAGGTGGACAACCTGCCTACGAGCAGTACTTC.

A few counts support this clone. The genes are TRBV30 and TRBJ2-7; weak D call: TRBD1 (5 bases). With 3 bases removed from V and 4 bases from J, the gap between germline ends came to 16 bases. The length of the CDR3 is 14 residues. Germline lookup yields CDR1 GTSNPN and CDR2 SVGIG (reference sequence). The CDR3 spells CAWRRQSRLYEQYF. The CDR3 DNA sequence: TGTGCCTGGAGACGACAGTCCAGACTTTACGAGCAGTACTTC. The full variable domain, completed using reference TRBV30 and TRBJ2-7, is SQTIHQWPATLVQPVGSPLSLECTVEGTSNPNLYWYRQAAGRGLQLLFYSVGIGQISSEVPQNLSASRPQDRQFILSSKKLLLSDSGFYLCAWRRQSRLYEQYFGPGTRLTVT.

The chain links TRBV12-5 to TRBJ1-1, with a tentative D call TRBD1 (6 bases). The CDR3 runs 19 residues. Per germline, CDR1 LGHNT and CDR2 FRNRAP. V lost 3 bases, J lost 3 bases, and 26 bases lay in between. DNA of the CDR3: TGTGCTAGTGGTTTCCCACGGTGGGGGCGCGCAGCTTGTCACACTGAAGCTTTCTTT. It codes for CASGFPRWGRAACHTEAFF.

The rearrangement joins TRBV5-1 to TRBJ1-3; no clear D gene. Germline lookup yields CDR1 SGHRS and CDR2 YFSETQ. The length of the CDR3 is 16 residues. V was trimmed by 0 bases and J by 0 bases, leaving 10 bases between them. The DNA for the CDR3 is TGCGCCAGCAGCTTGGGGCAGAGCCACTCTGGAAACACCATATATTTT. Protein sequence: CASSLGQSHSGNTIYF.

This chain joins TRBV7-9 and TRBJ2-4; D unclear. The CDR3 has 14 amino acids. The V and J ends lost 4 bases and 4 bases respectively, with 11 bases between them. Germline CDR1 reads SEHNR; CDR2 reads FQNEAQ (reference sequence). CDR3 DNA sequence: TGTGCCAGCAGCTCCCGGTGGGGAAAAAACATTCAGTACTTC. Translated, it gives CASSSRWGKNIQYF.

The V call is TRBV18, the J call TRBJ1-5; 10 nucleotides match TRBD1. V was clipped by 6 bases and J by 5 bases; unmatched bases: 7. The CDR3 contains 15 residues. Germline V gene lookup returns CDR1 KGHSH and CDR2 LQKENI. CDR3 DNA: TGTGCCAGCTCCGAGGACAGGGGGGCGGATCAGCCCCAGCATTTT. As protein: CASSEDRGADQPQHF.

The CDR3 nucleotides read TGCAGCGTCCTGGACAGGGGAATCGACACCGGGGAGCTGTTTTTT. Its translation is CSVLDRGIDTGELFF. This chain connects TRBV29-1 to TRBJ2-2, with 9 bases fitting TRBD1. The trim removed 6 bases at V and 3 bases at J, leaving 8 bases unmatched. Germline-derived CDR1 and CDR2 are SQVTM and ANQGSEA. The CDR3 is made up of 15 amino acids.

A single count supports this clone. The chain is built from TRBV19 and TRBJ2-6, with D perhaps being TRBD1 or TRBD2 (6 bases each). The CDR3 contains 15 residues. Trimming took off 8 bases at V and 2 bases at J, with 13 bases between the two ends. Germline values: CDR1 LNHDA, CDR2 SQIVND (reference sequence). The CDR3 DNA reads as TGTGCCAGTGTGAGGGGGGCCACTGGGGCCAACGTCCTGACTTTC. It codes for CASVRGATGANVLTF. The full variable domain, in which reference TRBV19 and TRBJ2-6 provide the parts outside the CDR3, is DGGITQSPKYLFRKEGQNVTLSCEQNLNHDAMYWYRQDPGQGLRLIYYSQIVNDFQKGDIAEGYSVSREKKESFPLTVTSAQKNPTAFYLCASVRGATGANVLTFGAGSRLTVL.

The CDR3 DNA sequence: TGTGCCAGCAGCTTAGGCCGGGGACAGGCCCTTTTTGAGCCCCAGCATTTT. This codes for CASSLGRGQALFEPQHF. The V gene is TRBV7-2, the J gene TRBJ1-5; 8 bases are shared with TRBD1. The J segment lost 8 bases and the V segment lost 1 base, leaving 13 bases of the junction unmatched. CDR3 size: 17 residues. Germline V gene lookup returns CDR1 SGHTA and CDR2 FQGNSA.

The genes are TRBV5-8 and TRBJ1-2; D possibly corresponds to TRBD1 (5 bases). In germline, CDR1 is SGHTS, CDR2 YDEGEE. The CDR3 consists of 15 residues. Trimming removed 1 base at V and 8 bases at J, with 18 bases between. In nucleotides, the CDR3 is TGTGCCAGCAGCTTGAATCCCGACAGTATCCGGGGCTACACCTTC. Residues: CASSLNPDSIRGYTF.

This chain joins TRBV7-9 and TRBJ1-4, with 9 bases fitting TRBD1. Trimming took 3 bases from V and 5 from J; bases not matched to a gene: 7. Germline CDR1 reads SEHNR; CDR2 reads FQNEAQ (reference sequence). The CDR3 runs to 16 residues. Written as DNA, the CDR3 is TGTGCCAGCAGCTTTCTCACCGGGACAGGGAATGAAAAACTGTTTTTT. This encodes CASSFLTGTGNEKLFF.

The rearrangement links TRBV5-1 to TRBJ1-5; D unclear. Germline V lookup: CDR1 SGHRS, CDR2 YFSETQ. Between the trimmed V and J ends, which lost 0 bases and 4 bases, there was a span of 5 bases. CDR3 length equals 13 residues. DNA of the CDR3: TGCGCCAGCAGCTTGGCCGGGAATCAGCCCCAGCATTTT. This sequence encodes CASSLAGNQPQHF.

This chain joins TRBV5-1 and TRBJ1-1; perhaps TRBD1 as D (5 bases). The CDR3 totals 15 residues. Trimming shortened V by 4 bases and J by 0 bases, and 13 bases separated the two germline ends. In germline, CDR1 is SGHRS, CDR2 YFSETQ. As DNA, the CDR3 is TGCGCCAGCAGCCGATCCGGGACGGTGAACACTGAAGCTTTCTTT. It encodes CASSRSGTVNTEAFF.

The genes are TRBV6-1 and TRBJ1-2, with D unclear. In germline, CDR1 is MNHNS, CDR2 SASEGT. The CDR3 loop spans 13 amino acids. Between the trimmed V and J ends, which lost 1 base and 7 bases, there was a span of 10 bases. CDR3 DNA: TGTGCCAGCAGTGAAGGGCCTGGGGTTGGCTACACCTTC. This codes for CASSEGPGVGYTF.

This CDR3 reads CASSQEPETPQHF. In DNA form, the CDR3 reads TGTGCCAGCAGCCAAGAGCCAGAAACGCCCCAGCATTTT. The rearrangement joins TRBV4-2 to TRBJ1-5, with no clear D. Trimming removed 0 bases at V and 9 bases at J, with 9 bases between. Germline V gives CDR1 LGHNA, CDR2 YNFKEQ. This CDR3 contains 13 residues.

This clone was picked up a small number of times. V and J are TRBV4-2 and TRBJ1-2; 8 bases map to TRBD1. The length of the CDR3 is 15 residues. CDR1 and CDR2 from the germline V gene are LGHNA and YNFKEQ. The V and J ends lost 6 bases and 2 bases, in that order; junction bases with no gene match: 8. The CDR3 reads CASRLTGATNYGYTF. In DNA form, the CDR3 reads TGTGCCAGCAGACTGACAGGGGCCACCAACTATGGCTACACCTTC.

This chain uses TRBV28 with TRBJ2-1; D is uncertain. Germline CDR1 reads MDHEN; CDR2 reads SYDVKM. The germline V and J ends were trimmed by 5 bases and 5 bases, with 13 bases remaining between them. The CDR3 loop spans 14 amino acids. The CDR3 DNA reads TGTGCCAGCAGTCCCGCCGGTTCCGACAATGAGCAGTTCTTC. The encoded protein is CASSPAGSDNEQFF.

CDR3 DNA sequence: TGTGCCAGTAGTATAGGGGGAATTGGTGAGCAGTACTTC. It translates to CASSIGGIGEQYF. V usage is TRBV19 and J usage is TRBJ2-7; D call uncertain. The CDR3 sequence is 13 residues long. Deletions cut 1 base from V and 7 bases from J, with 11 bases between. The germline V gene encodes CDR1 LNHDA and CDR2 SQIVND (reference sequence).

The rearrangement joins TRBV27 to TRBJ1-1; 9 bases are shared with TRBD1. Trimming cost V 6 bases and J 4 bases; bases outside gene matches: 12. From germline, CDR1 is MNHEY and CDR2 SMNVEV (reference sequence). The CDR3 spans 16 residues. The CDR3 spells CASRRLLQGAGTEAFF. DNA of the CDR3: TGTGCCAGCAGGAGACTCTTACAGGGGGCTGGCACTGAAGCTTTCTTT.

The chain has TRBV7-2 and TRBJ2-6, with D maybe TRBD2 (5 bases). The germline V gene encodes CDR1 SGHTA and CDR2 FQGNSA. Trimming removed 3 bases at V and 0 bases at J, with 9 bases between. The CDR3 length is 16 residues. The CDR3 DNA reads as TGTGCCAGCAGCTTGTCGGGGTACTCTGGGGCCAACGTCCTGACTTTC. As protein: CASSLSGYSGANVLTF.

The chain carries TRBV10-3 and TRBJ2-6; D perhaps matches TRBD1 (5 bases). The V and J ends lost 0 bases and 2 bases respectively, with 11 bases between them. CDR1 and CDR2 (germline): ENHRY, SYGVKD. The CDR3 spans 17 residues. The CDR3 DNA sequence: TGTGCCATCAGTGAGTCGGGGCAGGGTACTGGGGCCAACGTCCTGACTTTC. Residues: CAISESGQGTGANVLTF.

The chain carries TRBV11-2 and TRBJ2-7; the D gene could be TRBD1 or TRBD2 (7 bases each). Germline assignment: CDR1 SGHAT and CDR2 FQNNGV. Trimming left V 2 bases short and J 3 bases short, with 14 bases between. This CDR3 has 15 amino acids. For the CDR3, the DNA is TGTGCCAGCAGCTTACGGGACAGCGGGATCTACGAGCAGTACTTC. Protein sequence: CASSLRDSGIYEQYF. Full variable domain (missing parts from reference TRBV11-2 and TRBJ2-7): EAGVAQSPRYKIIEKRQSVAFWCNPISGHATLYWYQQILGQGPKLLIQFQNNGVVDDSQLPKDRFSAERLKGVDSTLKIQPAKLEDSAVYLCASSLRDSGIYEQYFGPGTRLTVT.